This paragraph reports one TCR beta chain. The same CDR3 is also encoded by other DNA sequences in this sample. The sample comes from a study of blood T cell repertoires in COVID-19. As for the study in general: Sites across the United States, Italy and Spain contributed samples from acute and convalescent COVID-19. PBMCs, B-cell-depleted T cells, or T cells were the source of the cDNA or gDNA that made up the material.

Between the trimmed V and J ends, which lost 2 bases and 1 base, there was a span of 6 bases. CDR1 MNHEY and CDR2 SVGAGI come from the germline V gene. The CDR3 length is 14 residues. Authors' data handling: Cell counts per sample came from amplifying reference gene primers. Method: immunoSEQ multiplex PCR; TCRdb's copy keeps in-frame clones and lacks some. The D gene and trimming were derived from the DNA, and the V and J assignments and clone size from that table. This repertoire shows 150,000 to 200,000 clones, 82% found once; its top ten account for about 8.4%. The sample consisted of peripheral blood. The chain joins TRBV6-5 to TRBJ1-5; D might be TRBD1 (5 bases). This clonotype was sampled from a woman aged 70-85 years with acute or convalescent COVID-19. The CDR3 sequence: CASSYGGSNQPQHF. CDR3 nucleotides: TGTGCCAGCAGTTACGGGGGGAGCAATCAGCCCCAGCATTTT.